Listed here are 24 T cell receptor beta chains from one sample, sequenced in a study of blood T cells in healthy people across ages. Primed by a sample-barcoded 5' primer and a J-beta primer mix, a second PCR proceeded for about 7 to 12 cycles. TCRdb ran MiXCR on the 5' RACE reads and lists one entry per CDR3 protein. Counted here are roughly 1.5 million distinct CDR3 sequences, approximately 39% occurring once; the ten biggest clones make up approximately 4%. Sequencing was carried out using blood. The receptor source for this set is a woman younger than 35 in good health.

In this sample, this clonotype turned up once. The chain has TRBV20-1 and TRBJ2-5; 13 positions agree with TRBD2. The CDR3 is 15 amino acids. The V and J ends lost 6 bases and 0 bases, in that order; junction bases with no gene match: 4. Germline loops: CDR1 DFQATT, CDR2 SNEGSKA (reference sequence). DNA for the CDR3: TGCAGTGCGCGGACTAGCGGGAGTTACCAAGAGACCCAGTACTTC. Amino acids: CSARTSGSYQETQYF.

This sequence joins TRBV20-1 and TRBJ1-2; 9 bases fit TRBD1. Per germline, CDR1 DFQATT and CDR2 SNEGSKA (reference sequence). V dropped 4 bases and J dropped 3; count of bases not matched to a gene: 9. This CDR3 is built from 15 residues. The CDR3 here is CSATHRDREYYGYTF. The CDR3 DNA follows: TGCAGTGCTACACACCGGGACAGGGAATACTATGGCTACACCTTC.

This clonotype showed up many times. The rearrangement uses TRBV6-6 and TRBJ2-3, with 9 bases aligning to TRBD2. This CDR3 is 16 amino acids long. Germline V gene sequence: CDR1 MNHNY, CDR2 SVGAGI (reference sequence). V shed 2 bases and J 2 bases; nucleotides not matched to a gene: 5. This CDR3 is CASSYRPSGATDTQYF. CDR3 nucleotides: TGTGCCAGCAGTTACCGTCCTAGCGGGGCCACAGATACGCAGTATTTT.

The V call is TRBV27, the J call TRBJ1-5, with D tentatively TRBD1 (5 bases). Germline loops: CDR1 MNHEY, CDR2 SMNVEV (reference sequence). This CDR3 comprises 14 residues. Trimming removed 1 base at V and 5 bases at J, with 9 bases between. CDR3 DNA sequence: TGTGCCAGCAGTTTATTTCAGGGTTATCAGCCCCAGCATTTT. Amino acids: CASSLFQGYQPQHF.

J is TRBJ2-3 and V is TRBV9, with D maybe TRBD2 (5 bases). Per the germline V gene, CDR1 is SGDLS and CDR2 is YYNGEE. This CDR3 comprises 17 residues. Trimming cost V 2 bases and J 0 bases, with 16 bases left between them. The CDR3 loop reads CASSVGVGVSSTDTQYF. Here the CDR3 DNA reads TGTGCCAGCAGCGTCGGGGTGGGAGTGTCTAGCACAGATACGCAGTATTTT.

The chain uses TRBV20-1 and TRBJ1-2, with 11 bases identical to TRBD1. The length of the CDR3 is 16 residues. CDR1 and CDR2 (germline): DFQATT, SNEGSKA (reference sequence). The V gene end was trimmed by 6 bases and the J gene end by 0 bases; junction bases not matched to a gene: 9. In nucleotides, the CDR3 is TGCAGTGCCCAGCGGACAGGGGGCCTAGCTAACTATGGCTACACCTTC. Its translation: CSAQRTGGLANYGYTF.

V is TRBV29-1 and J is TRBJ2-5, with TRBD2 identical over 12 bases. Gene TRBJ2-7 matches the end of the DNA better, so the J call may be wrong. The CDR3 covers 14 residues. Germline V gene sequence: CDR1 SQVTM, CDR2 ANQGSEA. Here the CDR3 DNA reads TGCAGCGTTGTCCCTAGCGGGAGGGTTCACGAGCAGTACTTC. This codes for CSVVPSGRVHEQYF.

The chain uses TRBV5-5 and TRBJ2-5, with 9 positions matching TRBD2. The V and J ends lost 1 base and 4 bases, in that order; junction bases with no gene match: 8. The germline CDR1 and CDR2 sequences are SGHKS and YYEKEE (reference sequence). This CDR3 has 16 residues. The CDR3 loop reads CASSLILAGLGETQYF. Written as DNA, the CDR3 is TGTGCCAGCAGCTTGATCCTAGCGGGATTGGGAGAGACCCAGTACTTC.

The rearrangement joins TRBV30 to TRBJ1-5; tentatively, D is TRBD1 (6 bases). The CDR3 sequence is 13 residues long. V was pared by 4 bases and J by 8 bases, with 15 bases between. From germline, CDR1 is GTSNPN and CDR2 SVGIG (reference sequence). The CDR3 protein is CAWKGRGQEPQHF. In DNA form, the CDR3 reads TGTGCCTGGAAGGGCAGGGGCCAGGAGCCCCAGCATTTT. Drawing the rest from reference TRBV30 and TRBJ1-5, the complete variable domain is SQTIHQWPATLVQPVGSPLSLECTVEGTSNPNLYWYRQAAGRGLQLLFYSVGIGQISSEVPQNLSASRPQDRQFILSSKKLLLSDSGFYLCAWKGRGQEPQHFGDGTRLSIL.

This clonotype has just a few counts. V usage is TRBV4-3 and J usage is TRBJ2-1, with 8 positions matching TRBD2. Per the germline V gene, CDR1 is LGHNA and CDR2 is YSLEER. This CDR3 is 17 amino acids long. J was trimmed by 8 bases and V by 1 base; bases with no gene match: 13. For the CDR3, the DNA is TGCGCCAGCAGCCAAGGCCTCACGGGGCGGGAGGTCGATGAGCAGTTCTTC. Translation gives CASSQGLTGREVDEQFF.

This clonotype was recorded a few times. The chain carries TRBV3-1 and TRBJ2-1; D is uncertain. CDR3 length equals 13 residues. The ends were cut back, 4 bases at V and 6 bases at J, with 10 bases in the middle. The germline V gene encodes CDR1 LGHDT and CDR2 YNNKEL (reference sequence). The CDR3 loop reads CASSPSLGNEQFF. The CDR3 bases are TGTGCCAGCAGCCCGAGTTTAGGCAATGAGCAGTTCTTC.

Regarding this clonotype: At one boundary the junction diverges from the germline segment, which might be a read error. The genes are TRBV29-1 and TRBJ2-7, with D possibly called TRBD1 or TRBD2 (5 bases each). Germline CDR1 and CDR2: SQVTM and ANQGSEA. The CDR3 loop spans 12 amino acids. The CDR3 loop is CSVRDHRYDQYF. The DNA for the CDR3 is TGCAGCGTGAGGGACCACCGGTACGATCAGTACTTC.

This rearrangement joins TRBV5-1 to TRBJ1-5; 8 bases agree with TRBD1. CDR1 is SGHRS, CDR2 YFSETQ, per germline. Unmatched junction bases numbered 6, after V lost 0 bases and J lost 4 bases. The CDR3 runs to 16 residues. CDR3 sequence: CASSLDGTGQNQPQHF. The CDR3 DNA is TGCGCCAGCAGCTTGGATGGGACAGGCCAAAATCAGCCCCAGCATTTT.

The CDR3 nucleotides are TGCGCCAGCAGCCAAGATGACAGGGAGAATTCACCCCTCCACTTT. This gives the protein CASSQDDRENSPLHF. The chain combines TRBV4-3 with TRBJ1-6; 7 bases fit TRBD1. Looked up from germline, CDR1 is LGHNA and CDR2 is YSLEER. V lost 0 bases, J lost 7 bases, and 3 bases stayed unmatched. The CDR3 has 15 amino acids.

In this sample, this clonotype turned up a few times. The chain couples TRBV7-3 to TRBJ2-3; no definite D call. CDR1 SGHTA and CDR2 FQGTGA come from the germline V gene. The CDR3 has 13 residues. V dropped 8 bases and J dropped 3 bases, with 12 bases sitting between them. CDR3 DNA: TGTGCCAGCGGTAGGAGTCGGACAGATACGCAGTATTTT. Translating gives CASGRSRTDTQYF.

This clonotype has only one observation. The V and J genes are TRBV29-1 and TRBJ2-5; D is perhaps TRBD1 or TRBD2 (5 bases each). Per the germline V gene, CDR1 is SQVTM and CDR2 is ANQGSEA. Trimming left V 3 bases short and J 11 bases short, with 25 bases between. The CDR3 has 15 residues. CDR3 region: CSVDILGVGPNEQYF. CDR3 in DNA: TGCAGCGTTGATATTCTAGGTGTGGGACCCAATGAGCAGTACTTC.

The chain links TRBV11-2 to TRBJ2-1; 9 bases align to TRBD2. The J call may be incorrect, as the DNA end agrees better with TRBJ2-7. CDR1 is SGHAT, CDR2 FQNNGV, per germline. This CDR3 is 16 amino acids long. The CDR3 sequence is CASRLPGLAAYNEQYF. The CDR3 DNA follows: TGTGCCAGCAGGTTACCGGGACTAGCAGCCTACAATGAGCAGTACTTC.

A word on this clonotype: Relative to the germline gene, one junction end is altered; a read error may explain this. The J gene is TRBJ2-1, the V gene TRBV20-1; 13 bases fit TRBD2. CDR1 and CDR2 from the germline V gene are DFQATT and SNEGSKA (reference sequence). The CDR3 contains 15 residues. CDR3 nucleotide sequence: TGCAGTGCTAGAGTAAGGACTAGCGGGAGCAATGAGAAGTTCTTC. Translation gives CSARVRTSGSNEKFF.

This sequence joins TRBV20-1 and TRBJ1-2; TRBD1 is a possible D gene (5 bases). From germline, CDR1 is DFQATT and CDR2 SNEGSKA (reference sequence). The V end was cut by 3 bases, the J end by 2 bases, with 10 bases between. CDR3 size: 13 residues. The CDR3 DNA follows: TGCAGTGCTAGGGGCAGGACAAACTATGGCTACACCTTC. It is translated as CSARGRTNYGYTF.

The chain uses TRBV19 and TRBJ1-3; 10 bases are a match to TRBD1. V lost 9 bases to trimming and J lost 3 bases; unmatched junction nucleotides: 5. Germline V lookup: CDR1 LNHDA, CDR2 SQIVND (reference sequence). This CDR3 region has 14 residues. The CDR3 loop is CARPTGGFGNTIYF. The CDR3 DNA follows: TGTGCCAGACCGACAGGGGGCTTTGGAAACACCATATATTTT. The variable domain in full, with the rest retrieved from reference TRBV19 and TRBJ1-3, is DGGITQSPKYLFRKEGQNVTLSCEQNLNHDAMYWYRQDPGQGLRLIYYSQIVNDFQKGDIAEGYSVSREKKESFPLTVTSAQKNPTAFYLCARPTGGFGNTIYFGEGSWLTVV.

V gene TRBV10-3 combines with J gene TRBJ2-3; D not certain. Trimming stripped 6 bases from V and 2 bases from J, with 9 bases between. From germline, CDR1 is ENHRY and CDR2 SYGVKD. CDR3 size: 13 residues. CDR3 coding DNA: TGTGCCATCAGGGGGAATAACACAGATACGCAGTATTTT. Its translation is CAIRGNNTDTQYF.

This clonotype has more than one count but fewer than ten. This chain joins TRBV11-2 and TRBJ2-4; D gene uncertain. The V gene's germline CDR1 is SGHAT and CDR2 FQNNGV. Trimming removed 3 bases at V and 6 bases at J, with 12 bases between. The CDR3 is made up of 14 amino acids. CDR3: CASSLAPGINIQYF. As DNA, the CDR3 is TGTGCCAGCAGCTTGGCGCCGGGCATAAACATTCAGTACTTC.

The CDR3 sequence is CASRLLLGNQPQHF. For the CDR3, the DNA is TGTGCCAGCAGACTGCTCCTTGGTAATCAGCCCCAGCATTTT. The J gene is TRBJ1-5, the V gene TRBV27, with D hard to call. V was clipped by 6 bases and J by 4 bases, with 13 bases between them. Germline V gene data show CDR1 as MNHEY and CDR2 as SMNVEV (reference sequence). The CDR3 spans 14 residues.

This clonotype was seen a single time. The chain combines TRBV3-1 with TRBJ1-1; D call uncertain. V lost 3 bases and J lost 1, with 12 bases in between. This CDR3 region has 15 residues. Germline CDR1 and CDR2: LGHDT and YNNKEL (reference sequence). CDR3 loop: CASSQAPIPNTEAFF. CDR3 DNA sequence: TGTGCCAGCAGCCAGGCCCCGATACCGAACACTGAAGCTTTCTTT.